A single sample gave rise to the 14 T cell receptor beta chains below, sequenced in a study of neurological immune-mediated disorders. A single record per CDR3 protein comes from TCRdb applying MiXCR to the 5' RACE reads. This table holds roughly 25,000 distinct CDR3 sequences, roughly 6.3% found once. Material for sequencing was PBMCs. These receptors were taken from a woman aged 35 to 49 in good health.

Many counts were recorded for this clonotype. The CDR3 is CASSPGLAENTGELFF. The CDR3 DNA reads as TGCGCCAGCAGCCCCGGACTAGCGGAGAACACCGGGGAGCTGTTTTTT. This sequence joins TRBV5-1 and TRBJ2-2; TRBD2 matches at 10 bases. There are 16 residues in the CDR3. J lost 1 base, V lost 4 bases, and 4 bases had no gene match. Germline V CDR1 and CDR2: SGHRS, YFSETQ. Full variable domain (outside the CDR3, taken from reference TRBV5-1 and TRBJ2-2): KAGVTQTPRYLIKTRGQQVTLSCSPISGHRSVSWYQQTPGQGLQFLFEYFSETQRNKGNFPGRFSGRQFSNSRSEMNVSTLELGDSALYLCASSPGLAENTGELFFGEGSRLTVL.

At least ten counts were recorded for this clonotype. The CDR3 nucleotides are TGTGCCAGCAGCCGCACGGCTAGCGCACGCACAGATACGCAGTATTTT. Translating gives CASSRTASARTDTQYF. The V call is TRBV11-2, the J call TRBJ2-3, with TRBD2 as a possible D gene (6 bases). Germline V gene lookup returns CDR1 SGHAT and CDR2 FQNNGV. The V gene lost 5 bases and the J gene lost 1 base, with 16 bases spanning the gap. The CDR3 length is 16 residues.

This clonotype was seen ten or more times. Here the CDR3 DNA reads TGCAGCACTCTAGGGACAGGGTGGCGCACTGAAGCTTTCTTT. It codes for CSTLGTGWRTEAFF. The V gene is TRBV29-1, the J gene TRBJ1-1, with 9 bases aligning to TRBD1. CDR3 length: 14 residues. V trimming: 8 bases; J trimming: 4 bases; junction bases outside the gene matches: 11. The germline V gene encodes CDR1 SQVTM and CDR2 ANQGSEA. The full variable domain, its missing parts supplied by reference TRBV29-1 and TRBJ1-1, is SAVISQKPSRDICQRGTSLTIQCQVDSQVTMMFWYRQQPGQSLTLIATANQGSEATYESGFVIDKFPISRPNLTFSTLTVSNMSPEDSSIYLCSTLGTGWRTEAFFGQGTRLTVV.

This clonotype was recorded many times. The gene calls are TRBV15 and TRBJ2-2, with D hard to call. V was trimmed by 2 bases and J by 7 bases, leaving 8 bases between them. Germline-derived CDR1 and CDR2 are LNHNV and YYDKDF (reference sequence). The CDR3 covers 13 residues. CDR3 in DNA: TGTGCCACCAGCAGAAGTGGCGACGGGGAGCTGTTTTTT. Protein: CATSRSGDGELFF.

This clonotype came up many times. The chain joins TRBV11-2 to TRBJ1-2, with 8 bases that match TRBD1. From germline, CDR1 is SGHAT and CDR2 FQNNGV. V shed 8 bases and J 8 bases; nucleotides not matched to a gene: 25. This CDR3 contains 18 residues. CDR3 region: CASGKGGRGRFNMAGYTF. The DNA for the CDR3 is TGTGCCAGCGGCAAAGGTGGCAGGGGGCGTTTTAATATGGCCGGCTACACCTTC.

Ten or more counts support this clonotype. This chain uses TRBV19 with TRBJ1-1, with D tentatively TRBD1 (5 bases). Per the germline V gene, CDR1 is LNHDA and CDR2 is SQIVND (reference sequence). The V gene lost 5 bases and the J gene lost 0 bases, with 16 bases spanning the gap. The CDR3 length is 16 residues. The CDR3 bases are TGTGCCAGTAGTTCCCCTGGGGCGATCCTGAACACTGAAGCTTTCTTT. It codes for CASSSPGAILNTEAFF. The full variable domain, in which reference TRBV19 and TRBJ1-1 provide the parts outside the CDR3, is DGGITQSPKYLFRKEGQNVTLSCEQNLNHDAMYWYRQDPGQGLRLIYYSQIVNDFQKGDIAEGYSVSREKKESFPLTVTSAQKNPTAFYLCASSSPGAILNTEAFFGQGTRLTVV.

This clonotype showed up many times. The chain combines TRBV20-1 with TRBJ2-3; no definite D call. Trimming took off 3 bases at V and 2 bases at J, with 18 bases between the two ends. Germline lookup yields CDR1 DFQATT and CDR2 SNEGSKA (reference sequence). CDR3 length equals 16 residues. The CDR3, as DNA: TGCAGTGCTAGGGCTCGTGGGCGGTTACACACAGATACGCAGTATTTT. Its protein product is CSARARGRLHTDTQYF.

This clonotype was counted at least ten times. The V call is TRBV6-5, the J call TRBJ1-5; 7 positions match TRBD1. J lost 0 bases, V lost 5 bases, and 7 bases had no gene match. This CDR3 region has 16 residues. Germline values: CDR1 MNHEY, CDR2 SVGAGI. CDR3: CASSRGTEHSNQPQHF. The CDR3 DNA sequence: TGTGCCAGCAGTAGGGGGACAGAGCATAGCAATCAGCCCCAGCATTTT.

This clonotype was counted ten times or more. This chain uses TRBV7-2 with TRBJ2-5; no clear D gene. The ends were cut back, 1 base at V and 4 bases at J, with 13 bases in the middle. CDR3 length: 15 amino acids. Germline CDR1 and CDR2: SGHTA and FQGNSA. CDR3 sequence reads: CASSLGTLLSETQYF. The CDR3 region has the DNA TGTGCCAGCAGCTTAGGGACCCTCCTTTCAGAGACCCAGTACTTC.

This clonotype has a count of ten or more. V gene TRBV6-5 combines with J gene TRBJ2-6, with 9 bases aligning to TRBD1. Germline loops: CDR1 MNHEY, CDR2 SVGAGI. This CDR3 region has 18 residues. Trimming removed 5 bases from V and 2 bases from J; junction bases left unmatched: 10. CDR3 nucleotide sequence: TGTGCCAGCAGTCTCAAGTCCCGGGACAGGGCTGGGGCCAACGTCCTGACTTTC. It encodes CASSLKSRDRAGANVLTF.

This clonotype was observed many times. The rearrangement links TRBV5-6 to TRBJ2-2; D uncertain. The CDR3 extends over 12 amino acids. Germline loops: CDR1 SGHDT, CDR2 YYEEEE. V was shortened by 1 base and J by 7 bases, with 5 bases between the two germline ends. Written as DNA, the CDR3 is TGTGCCAGCAGCTTGTCACTCGGGGAGCTGTTTTTT. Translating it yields CASSLSLGELFF. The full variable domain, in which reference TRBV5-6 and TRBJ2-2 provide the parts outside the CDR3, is DAGVTQSPTHLIKTRGQQVTLRCSPKSGHDTVSWYQQALGQGPQFIFQYYEEEERQRGNFPDRFSGHQFPNYSSELNVNALLLGDSALYLCASSLSLGELFFGEGSRLTVL.

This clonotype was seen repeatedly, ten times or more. As DNA, the CDR3 is TGTGCCATCAGTGTAGACCAGGGTTCTGAAGCTTTCTTT. As protein: CAISVDQGSEAFF. The V gene is TRBV10-3, the J gene TRBJ1-1; weak D call: TRBD1 (5 bases). This CDR3 contains 13 residues. Germline assignment: CDR1 ENHRY and CDR2 SYGVKD. Trimming pared 4 bases from V and 6 bases from J, leaving 12 bases between.

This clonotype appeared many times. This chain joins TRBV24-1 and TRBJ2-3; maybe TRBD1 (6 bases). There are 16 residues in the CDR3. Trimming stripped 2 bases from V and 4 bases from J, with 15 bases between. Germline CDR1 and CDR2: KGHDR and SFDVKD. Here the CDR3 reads CATSDWGQGSADTQYF. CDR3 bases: TGTGCCACCAGTGATTGGGGGCAGGGCTCGGCAGATACGCAGTATTTT.

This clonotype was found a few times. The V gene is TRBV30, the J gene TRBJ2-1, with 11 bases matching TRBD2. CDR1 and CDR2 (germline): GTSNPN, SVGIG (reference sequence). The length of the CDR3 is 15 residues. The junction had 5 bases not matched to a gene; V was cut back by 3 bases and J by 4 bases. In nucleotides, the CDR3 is TGTGCCTGGAGAGTAGCGGGAGGGAGATACAATGAGCAGTTCTTC. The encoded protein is CAWRVAGGRYNEQFF.